The 29 T cell receptor beta chains given below trace back to one sample, sequenced in a study of blood T cell repertoires in COVID-19. Only in-frame clones appear in the TCRdb table, and some are missing; sequencing was by immunoSEQ multiplex PCR. Of around 190,000 clones listed, 70% to 85% are singletons. Input material: PBMCs or T cells enriched from blood (not recorded which). The receptors derive from a woman aged 30 to 39 who had recovered from COVID-19.

This chain joins TRBV5-5 and TRBJ2-1; 7 nucleotides agree with TRBD1. The germline V gene has CDR1 SGHKS and CDR2 YYEKEE (reference sequence). Trimming cost V 3 bases and J 6 bases; bases outside gene matches: 9. The CDR3 is 15 amino acids. Here the CDR3 reads CASSSRDRAFNEQFF. In DNA, the CDR3 is TGTGCCAGCAGCTCCCGGGACAGAGCTTTCAATGAGCAGTTCTTC.

The rearrangement joins TRBV28 to TRBJ1-3; 8 nucleotides align to TRBD1. Germline V lookup: CDR1 MDHEN, CDR2 SYDVKM. With 5 bases clipped from V and 4 bases from J, the junction kept 10 bases outside the gene matches. This CDR3 has 16 residues. The chain's CDR3 is CASSTSDREYGNTIYF. The CDR3 nucleotides are TGTGCCAGCAGTACATCGGACAGGGAGTACGGAAACACCATATATTTT.

This chain uses TRBV6-5 with TRBJ2-7; 8 positions match TRBD1. CDR3 length: 13 residues. Looked up from germline, CDR1 is MNHEY and CDR2 is SVGAGI. The V and J ends lost 5 bases and 4 bases, in that order; junction bases with no gene match: 4. CDR3 sequence: CASSTTGDYEQYF. CDR3 nucleotide sequence: TGTGCCAGCAGTACGACAGGGGATTACGAGCAGTACTTC.

The chain is built from TRBV10-1 and TRBJ1-3; 7 bases align to TRBD1. Trimming removed 0 bases from V and 2 bases from J; junction bases left unmatched: 4. The CDR3 runs to 16 residues. The germline V gene encodes CDR1 WNHNN and CDR2 SYGVQD (reference sequence). The DNA of the CDR3 is TGCGCCAGCAGTGAGTCGACGACAGGGACTGGAAACACCATATATTTT. Its protein product is CASSESTTGTGNTIYF.

The table lists this clone with a few counts. The chain recombines TRBV10-3 with TRBJ1-2, with 9 bases aligning to TRBD1. The CDR3 contains 15 residues. After removal of 4 bases from V and 1 base from J, the junction contained 4 bases not matched to a gene. Germline assignment: CDR1 ENHRY and CDR2 SYGVKD. The chain's CDR3 is CAISGGQGNNYGYTF. In nucleotides, the CDR3 is TGTGCCATCAGTGGAGGACAGGGGAATAACTATGGCTACACCTTC.

The chain couples TRBV18 to TRBJ2-5; TRBD2 aligns across 7 bases. CDR3 length: 13 amino acids. J was trimmed by 2 bases and V by 5 bases; bases with no gene match: 2. Germline CDR1 is KGHSH and CDR2 is LQKENI. The CDR3 DNA follows: TGTGCCAGCTCAGCGGGGGAGCAAGAGACCCAGTACTTC. This codes for CASSAGEQETQYF.

This chain joins TRBV4-1 and TRBJ2-2, with 10 bases fitting TRBD2. Looked up from germline, CDR1 is MGHRA and CDR2 is YSYEKL. V shed 4 bases, J shed 5 bases, and the junction held 1 base outside the gene matches. This CDR3 contains 14 residues. The CDR3 sequence: CASSLAGGTGELFF. In DNA form, the CDR3 reads TGCGCCAGCAGCCTAGCGGGGGGAACCGGGGAGCTGTTTTTT.

The genes are TRBV29-1 and TRBJ1-2; possible D gene TRBD1, 6 bases. Germline V gives CDR1 SQVTM, CDR2 ANQGSEA. V was pared by 8 bases and J by 7 bases, with 14 bases between. The CDR3 has 11 amino acids. The chain's CDR3 is CSSHTGTGYTF. In nucleotides, the CDR3 is TGCAGCTCGCACACAGGGACTGGCTACACCTTC.

The V gene is TRBV6-4, the J gene TRBJ1-2, with D possibly matching TRBD1 (5 bases). Germline CDR1 reads MRHNA; CDR2 reads SNTAGT. There are 13 residues in the CDR3. V lost 2 bases, J lost 9 bases, and 13 bases lay in between. CDR3 DNA sequence: TGTGCCAGCAGTGACATCCAATCAGGGAGCTACACCTTC. This codes for CASSDIQSGSYTF.

Only a few counts were recorded for this clone. V and J are TRBV7-2 and TRBJ2-7; 8 nucleotides agree with TRBD1. Germline V gene lookup returns CDR1 SGHTA and CDR2 FQGNSA. CDR3 length equals 13 residues. Trimming cost V 4 bases and J 4 bases; bases outside gene matches: 3. This chain's CDR3 is CASSSQGAYEQYF. CDR3 DNA: TGTGCCAGCAGCTCCCAGGGGGCGTACGAGCAGTACTTC.

The J gene is TRBJ1-2, the V gene TRBV5-4, with a possible D match to TRBD1 (6 bases). The CDR3 totals 13 residues. Looked up from germline, CDR1 is SGHNT and CDR2 is YYREEE (reference sequence). V was pared by 0 bases and J by 9 bases, with 12 bases between. The CDR3 loop is CASSLDRDGSYTF. The CDR3 coding sequence is TGTGCCAGCAGCTTGGACAGGGACGGCAGCTACACCTTC.

The V gene is TRBV9, the J gene TRBJ1-1; maybe TRBD1 (5 bases). Trimming removed 0 bases at V and 7 bases at J, with 25 bases between. This CDR3 spans 18 amino acids. CDR1 is SGDLS, CDR2 YYNGEE, per germline. CDR3 bases: TGTGCCAGCAGCGTAGAGTTGTGGTATCACCCTCCCCAGGGTGAAGCTTTCTTT. It specifies CASSVELWYHPPQGEAFF.

The rearrangement joins TRBV11-2 to TRBJ1-4; D is unclear. The germline V gene has CDR1 SGHAT and CDR2 FQNNGV. CDR3 length equals 14 residues. Trimming took off 4 bases at V and 5 bases at J, with 11 bases between the two ends. CDR3: CASSSQRINEKLFF. The CDR3 bases are TGTGCCAGCAGCTCTCAGCGGATAAATGAAAAACTGTTTTTT.

V usage is TRBV7-8 and J usage is TRBJ1-2; D ambiguous. The CDR3 sequence is 14 residues long. Trimming shortened V by 4 bases and J by 8 bases, and 17 bases separated the two germline ends. Germline values: CDR1 SGHVS, CDR2 FQNEAQ. The DNA of the CDR3 is TGTGCCAGCAGCTCCGCACGGGAGATCTCAGGCTACACCTTC. Its protein is CASSSAREISGYTF.

The CDR3 sequence: CASSLEVTGYQPQHF. The DNA for the CDR3 is TGTGCCAGCAGCTTAGAAGTGACAGGGTATCAGCCCCAGCATTTT. This sequence joins TRBV7-2 and TRBJ1-5, with 7 bases that match TRBD1. From germline, CDR1 is SGHTA and CDR2 FQGNSA. This CDR3 has 15 amino acids. V lost 1 base and J lost 5; bases outside the gene matches: 5.

The rearrangement uses TRBV11-2 and TRBJ2-7; 8 bases match TRBD1. The CDR3 sequence is 15 residues long. Germline values: CDR1 SGHAT, CDR2 FQNNGV. The junction had 7 bases not matched to a gene; V was cut back by 3 bases and J by 3 bases. CDR3 nucleotide sequence: TGTGCCAGCAGCTTTAGTCCCACAGGGGGCTACGAGCAGTACTTC. It specifies CASSFSPTGGYEQYF.

The rearrangement uses TRBV5-6 and TRBJ2-7; 8 bases map to TRBD1. Germline CDR1 and CDR2: SGHDT and YYEEEE. This CDR3 contains 15 residues. Trimming at V came to 0 bases and at J to 3 bases, leaving 5 bases not matched to a gene. In DNA, the CDR3 is TGTGCCAGCAGCTTGGGAGGCAGGGGGCACTACGAGCAGTACTTC. It translates to CASSLGGRGHYEQYF.

The chain employs TRBV19 and TRBJ2-7; the match to TRBD2 covers 13 bases. V trimming: 5 bases; J trimming: 8 bases; junction bases outside the gene matches: 6. CDR1 is LNHDA, CDR2 SQIVND, per germline (reference sequence). The CDR3 has 14 residues. CDR3 sequence reads: CASSPRLAGGQQYF. The CDR3 DNA is TGTGCCAGTAGTCCCCGACTAGCGGGAGGCCAGCAGTACTTC. Filled out from reference TRBV19 and TRBJ2-7, the complete variable domain reads DGGITQSPKYLFRKEGQNVTLSCEQNLNHDAMYWYRQDPGQGLRLIYYSQIVNDFQKGDIAEGYSVSREKKESFPLTVTSAQKNPTAFYLCASSPRLAGGQQYFGPGTRLTVT.

The CDR3 coding sequence is TGTGCCAGTAGTATAGTCTCCCCCAGGGGTGGCACTGAAGCTTTCTTT. Translated: CASSIVSPRGGTEAFF. The chain employs TRBV19 and TRBJ1-1; possible D gene TRBD1, 6 bases. The germline V gene encodes CDR1 LNHDA and CDR2 SQIVND (reference sequence). Between the trimmed V and J ends, which lost 1 base and 4 bases, there was a span of 16 bases. CDR3 length: 16 amino acids.

The chain is built from TRBV29-1 and TRBJ2-5; TRBD2 aligns across 9 bases. The CDR3 has 15 amino acids. Germline V lookup: CDR1 SQVTM, CDR2 ANQGSEA. V lost 8 bases and J lost 5; bases outside the gene matches: 15. The CDR3 region is CSYYPSREGWETQYF. The CDR3 nucleotides are TGCAGCTACTACCCTTCGCGGGAGGGCTGGGAGACCCAGTACTTC. Variable domain in full (rest from reference TRBV29-1 and TRBJ2-5): SAVISQKPSRDICQRGTSLTIQCQVDSQVTMMFWYRQQPGQSLTLIATANQGSEATYESGFVIDKFPISRPNLTFSTLTVSNMSPEDSSIYLCSYYPSREGWETQYFGPGTRLLVL.

This chain uses TRBV7-9 with TRBJ2-3, with 9 bases identical to TRBD1. The germline gives CDR1 SEHNR, CDR2 FQNEAQ (reference sequence). Unmatched junction bases numbered 4, after V lost 2 bases and J lost 1 base. The length of the CDR3 is 16 residues. The CDR3 here is CASSLRQGVGTDTQYF. CDR3 nucleotide sequence: TGTGCCAGCAGCTTACGACAGGGGGTAGGCACAGATACGCAGTATTTT.

This clone was observed a single time. This rearrangement joins TRBV5-1 to TRBJ2-7, with 7 bases matching TRBD1. The CDR3 covers 14 residues. Unmatched junction bases numbered 12, after V lost 8 bases and J lost 4 bases. The germline V gene has CDR1 SGHRS and CDR2 YFSETQ. For the CDR3, the DNA is TGCGCCAGTTCAACCGGGGACAGCTTATACGAGCAGTACTTC. It specifies CASSTGDSLYEQYF. Variable domain in full (rest from reference TRBV5-1 and TRBJ2-7): KAGVTQTPRYLIKTRGQQVTLSCSPISGHRSVSWYQQTPGQGLQFLFEYFSETQRNKGNFPGRFSGRQFSNSRSEMNVSTLELGDSALYLCASSTGDSLYEQYFGPGTRLTVT.

The rearrangement uses TRBV11-2 and TRBJ1-2; D uncertain. The CDR3 has 14 residues. The germline CDR1 and CDR2 sequences are SGHAT and FQNNGV. Deletions cut 2 bases from V and 8 bases from J, with 15 bases between. The CDR3 region has the DNA TGTGCCAGCAGCTTACCCCAGGATCTTGTAGGCTACACCTTC. Residues: CASSLPQDLVGYTF.

This chain connects TRBV18 to TRBJ2-7; D perhaps matches TRBD2 (5 bases). This CDR3 has 14 amino acids. Trimming took off 2 bases at V and 3 bases at J, with 11 bases between the two ends. Looked up from germline, CDR1 is KGHSH and CDR2 is LQKENI. DNA for the CDR3: TGTGCCAGCTCACCAACAGCGGAATTCTACGAGCAGTACTTC. This codes for CASSPTAEFYEQYF.

V gene TRBV15 combines with J gene TRBJ2-5, with TRBD2 identical over 11 bases. The CDR3 runs to 15 residues. Trimming cost V 3 bases and J 10 bases; bases outside gene matches: 10. CDR1 and CDR2 from the germline V gene are LNHNV and YYDKDF (reference sequence). The CDR3 region is CATSRDRVSGRVQYF. CDR3 coding DNA: TGTGCCACCAGCAGGGACAGGGTTAGCGGGAGGGTCCAGTACTTC.

The V gene is TRBV27, the J gene TRBJ1-6, with unresolved D. Germline V gene data show CDR1 as MNHEY and CDR2 as SMNVEV (reference sequence). V shed 2 bases and J shed 6 bases, with 14 bases lying between them. This CDR3 has 16 amino acids. As DNA, the CDR3 is TGTGCCAGCAGTTTAAGGTTGGCGGCGGTTAATTCACCCCTCCACTTT. It encodes CASSLRLAAVNSPLHF.

Of note for this clone: This sample includes further DNA sequences coding for the same CDR3. This chain connects TRBV7-9 to TRBJ2-5, with 14 bases identical to TRBD2. After removal of 5 bases from V and 5 bases from J, the junction contained 7 bases not matched to a gene. Germline V gene data show CDR1 as SEHNR and CDR2 as FQNEAQ (reference sequence). The CDR3 contains 16 residues. In nucleotides, the CDR3 is TGTGCCAGCAGCCTAGGACTAGCGGGGGGCGGGGAGACCCAGTACTTC. It translates to CASSLGLAGGGETQYF.

V usage is TRBV28 and J usage is TRBJ1-3; 9 bases align to TRBD1. After removal of 6 bases from V and 4 bases from J, the junction contained 4 bases not matched to a gene. CDR1 and CDR2 (germline): MDHEN, SYDVKM. CDR3 length: 14 amino acids. CDR3 nucleotides: TGTGCCAGCAGACCCGGGACAGGGGGAAACACCATATATTTT. This codes for CASRPGTGGNTIYF.

The V gene is TRBV29-1, the J gene TRBJ2-3; 7 bases are shared with TRBD2. With V trimmed by 0 bases and J by 4 bases, 13 bases remained unmatched. Germline CDR1 reads SQVTM; CDR2 reads ANQGSEA. The CDR3 runs to 17 residues. The CDR3 DNA reads as TGCAGCGTTGAAGATCTCAGCGGGGCCTTTTCCTCAGATACGCAGTATTTT. Translated, it gives CSVEDLSGAFSSDTQYF.